The 21 T cell receptor beta chains reported below all come from one sample, sequenced in a study of blood T cell repertoires in COVID-19. Using immunoSEQ multiplex PCR, the repertoire was profiled, and TCRdb retains in-frame clones only, with some absent. Of 35,000 to 50,000 clones in the sample, just over 90% were seen once. What was sequenced was peripheral blood. The origin of the receptors is a man in his forties or fifties with active COVID-19.

The chain carries TRBV6-5 and TRBJ2-2; D is possibly TRBD2 (5 bases). V was clipped by 1 base and J by 4 bases, with 13 bases between them. Germline V lookup: CDR1 MNHEY, CDR2 SVGAGI. This CDR3 region has 16 residues. CDR3 sequence reads: CASSYLRADGTGELFF. CDR3 coding DNA: TGTGCCAGCAGTTACTTGCGAGCGGATGGCACCGGGGAGCTGTTTTTT.

The chain carries TRBV3-1 (or the pseudogene TRBV3-2) and TRBJ1-2; 9 bases align to TRBD1. The CDR3 has 14 amino acids. V lost 5 bases to trimming and J lost 4 bases; unmatched junction nucleotides: 5. The germline V gene encodes CDR1 LGHDT and CDR2 YNNKEL (reference sequence). CDR3 residues: CASSAGQGIYGYTF. DNA of the CDR3: TGTGCCAGCAGCGCTGGACAGGGGATCTATGGCTACACCTTC.

This clone was seen just once. The chain couples TRBV2 to TRBJ1-2; D is ambiguous. The CDR3 is 11 amino acids. V lost 2 bases, J lost 8 bases, and 6 bases lay in between. The germline V gene has CDR1 SNHLY and CDR2 FYNNEI. The CDR3 bases are TGTGCCAGCAGTGAACCCCGGGGCTACACCTTC. This encodes CASSEPRGYTF.

The chain couples TRBV2 to TRBJ2-3; perhaps TRBD2 as D (5 bases). This CDR3 is built from 14 residues. Trimming removed 10 bases at V and 5 bases at J, with 19 bases between. Per germline, CDR1 SNHLY and CDR2 FYNNEI. The CDR3 bases are TGTGCCACTCGGTCTGACTTAAGCGGAGATACGCAGTATTTT. Translated: CATRSDLSGDTQYF.

The chain employs TRBV6-5 and TRBJ2-7, with D perhaps matching TRBD2 (6 bases). The V end was cut by 6 bases, the J end by 1 base, with 16 bases between. The germline CDR1 and CDR2 sequences are MNHEY and SVGAGI. This CDR3 is built from 15 residues. CDR3 in amino acids: CASSPGLTISYEQYF. The CDR3 bases are TGTGCCAGCAGCCCGGGACTGACAATATCCTACGAGCAGTACTTC.

This clone occurred once. The rearrangement links TRBV18 to TRBJ1-1; 10 bases align to TRBD1. There are 15 residues in the CDR3. Trimming removed 2 bases from V and 4 bases from J; junction bases left unmatched: 4. Germline loops: CDR1 KGHSH, CDR2 LQKENI. In nucleotides, the CDR3 is TGTGCCAGCTCACCATTGACAGGGGGCCTCACTGAAGCTTTCTTT. Amino acid sequence: CASSPLTGGLTEAFF.

J is TRBJ2-7 and V is TRBV5-1; 7 positions agree with TRBD1. There are 13 residues in the CDR3. CDR1 is SGHRS and CDR2 is YFSETQ in the germline V gene. The J segment lost 2 bases and the V segment lost 4 bases, leaving 3 bases of the junction unmatched. The CDR3 loop is CASSRDSTYEQYF. CDR3 nucleotides: TGCGCCAGCAGCCGGGACAGCACCTACGAGCAGTACTTC.

The rearrangement uses TRBV19 and TRBJ1-2, with TRBD1 identical over 10 bases. Germline-derived CDR1 and CDR2 are LNHDA and SQIVND (reference sequence). V shed 6 bases, J shed 7 bases, and the junction held 5 bases outside the gene matches. The CDR3 consists of 13 residues. CDR3 in amino acids: CASSPTGGIGYTF. The CDR3 region has the DNA TGTGCCAGTAGCCCGACAGGGGGCATTGGCTACACCTTC.

The chain couples TRBV18 to TRBJ2-1; 9 bases fit TRBD1. Germline CDR1 reads KGHSH; CDR2 reads LQKENI. The V and J ends lost 3 bases and 9 bases, in that order; junction bases with no gene match: 9. The CDR3 has 15 amino acids. This chain's CDR3 is CASSPDRGRGGEQFF. In DNA form, the CDR3 reads TGTGCCAGCTCACCCGACAGGGGGAGAGGGGGTGAGCAGTTCTTC.

V gene TRBV5-1 combines with J gene TRBJ1-3; D is uncertain. The V end was cut by 4 bases, the J end by 0 bases, with 8 bases between. Germline CDR1 is SGHRS and CDR2 is YFSETQ. This CDR3 has 14 residues. As DNA, the CDR3 is TGCGCCAGCAGCGGGCAGAACTCTGGAAACACCATATATTTT. Its protein product is CASSGQNSGNTIYF.

V usage is TRBV10-3 and J usage is TRBJ1-2; D might be TRBD1 (5 bases). The V and J ends lost 5 bases and 6 bases respectively, with 7 bases between them. The germline CDR1 and CDR2 sequences are ENHRY and SYGVKD. The CDR3 is made up of 11 amino acids. The CDR3 sequence is CAISFRDGYTF. CDR3 nucleotides: TGTGCCATCAGTTTCAGGGATGGCTACACCTTC.

As DNA, the CDR3 is TGTGCCAGCTCACTAGGGACAGGCAGAAACACCATATATTTT. Its protein product is CASSLGTGRNTIYF. V is TRBV18 and J is TRBJ1-3; TRBD1 aligns across 8 bases. The germline V gene encodes CDR1 KGHSH and CDR2 LQKENI. The CDR3 contains 14 residues. Unmatched junction bases numbered 4, after V lost 4 bases and J lost 5 bases.

This chain joins TRBV3-1 (or the pseudogene TRBV3-2) and TRBJ1-1; TRBD1 is a possible D gene (6 bases). CDR3 length: 14 residues. V shed 5 bases and J shed 1 base, with 11 bases lying between them. Looked up from germline, CDR1 is LGHDT and CDR2 is YNNKEL (reference sequence). Written as DNA, the CDR3 is TGTGCCAGCAGCTACCCGGGACAGAACACTGAAGCTTTCTTT. As protein: CASSYPGQNTEAFF.

The gene calls are TRBV30 and TRBJ2-7; 9 nucleotides agree with TRBD2. Germline values: CDR1 GTSNPN, CDR2 SVGIG (reference sequence). Trimming removed 2 bases from V and 0 bases from J; junction bases left unmatched: 8. This CDR3 has 16 residues. The CDR3: CAWSRAGGVSSYEQYF. CDR3 coding DNA: TGTGCCTGGAGTAGAGCGGGGGGCGTAAGCTCCTACGAGCAGTACTTC. The full variable domain, completed using reference TRBV30 and TRBJ2-7, is SQTIHQWPATLVQPVGSPLSLECTVEGTSNPNLYWYRQAAGRGLQLLFYSVGIGQISSEVPQNLSASRPQDRQFILSSKKLLLSDSGFYLCAWSRAGGVSSYEQYFGPGTRLTVT.

This chain links TRBV7-2 with TRBJ2-3; D is ambiguous. This CDR3 is 13 amino acids long. Per germline, CDR1 SGHTA and CDR2 FQGNSA. V was cut by 4 bases and J by 3 bases, with 8 bases left in between. This CDR3 reads CASSSPLTDTQYF. CDR3 sequence (DNA): TGTGCCAGCAGCTCCCCTCTGACAGATACGCAGTATTTT. The full variable domain, its missing parts supplied by reference TRBV7-2 and TRBJ2-3, is GAGVSQSPSNKVTEKGKDVELRCDPISGHTALYWYRQSLGQGLEFLIYFQGNSAPDKSGLPSDRFSAERTGGSVSTLTIQRTQQEDSAVYLCASSSPLTDTQYFGPGTRLTVL.

The chain carries TRBV19 and TRBJ1-5; D is unresolved. This CDR3 is built from 16 residues. Trimming took off 0 bases at V and 7 bases at J, with 16 bases between the two ends. Germline V CDR1 and CDR2: LNHDA, SQIVND (reference sequence). CDR3 DNA: TGTGCCAGTAGTATAGAAGGACCCGCCACGGGACAGCCCCAGCATTTT. Protein sequence: CASSIEGPATGQPQHF.

The rearrangement uses TRBV9 and TRBJ1-1, with a weak D call TRBD1 (5 bases). The length of the CDR3 is 13 residues. The V and J ends lost 0 bases and 10 bases respectively, with 13 bases between them. Per the germline V gene, CDR1 is SGDLS and CDR2 is YYNGEE. Here the CDR3 DNA reads TGTGCCAGCAGCGTAGGGGGCCCGGAAGGAGCTTTCTTT. It translates to CASSVGGPEGAFF.

The V and J genes are TRBV18 and TRBJ1-5; 11 bases fit TRBD1. This CDR3 has 16 amino acids. Germline-derived CDR1 and CDR2 are KGHSH and LQKENI. V gave up 6 bases and J gave up 9 bases; unmatched junction bases: 13. The CDR3 region has the DNA TGTGCCAGCTCCCGCACGGGACAGGGGGTCCCCGGGCCCCAGCATTTT. It encodes CASSRTGQGVPGPQHF.

The genes are TRBV4-3 and TRBJ1-1; D is uncertain. The V and J ends lost 4 bases and 1 base respectively, with 7 bases between them. This CDR3 has 13 amino acids. Germline V gene sequence: CDR1 LGHNA, CDR2 YSLEER. The CDR3 DNA follows: TGCGCCAGCAGCCCAAGAGGGAACACTGAAGCTTTCTTT. Residues: CASSPRGNTEAFF.

V is TRBV27 and J is TRBJ1-1; 7 bases line up with TRBD1. The germline gives CDR1 MNHEY, CDR2 SMNVEV (reference sequence). Losses at the gene ends were 4 bases for V and 4 bases for J; bases not matched to a gene: 6. CDR3 length equals 14 residues. CDR3 sequence reads: CASSYVDRATEAFF. CDR3 coding DNA: TGTGCCAGCAGTTATGTCGACAGGGCCACTGAAGCTTTCTTT.

In the case of this clone: Sequence at one end of the junction differs from germline and may be a read error. DNA for the CDR3: TGCGGGGGGACTAGCGGGAGTCTTAACAATGAGCAGTTCTTC. The encoded protein is CGGTSGSLNNEQFF. V and J are TRBV7-9 and TRBJ2-1, with 14 positions matching TRBD2. The length of the CDR3 is 14 residues. CDR1 and CDR2 from the germline V gene are SEHNR and FQNEAQ (reference sequence). The whole variable domain, remainder taken from reference TRBV7-9 and TRBJ2-1, is DTGVSQNPRHKITKRGQNVTFRCDPISEHNRLYWYRQTLGQGPEFLTYFQNEAQLEKSRLLSDRFSAERPKGSFSTLEIQRTEQGDSAMYLCGGTSGSLNNEQFFGPGTRLTVL.